This T cell receptor beta chain appears in the sequencing data of a study of regulatory T cells in long-lasting Graves disease. CDR3-region Arm-PCR and iRepertoire HTBI primers produced the TCR beta libraries. TCRdb recomputed calls from the multiplex PCR reads with MiXCR, one row per CDR3 protein. The profile shows approximately 400,000 distinct CDR3 sequences, about 15% of them singletons. The CDR3 length is 15 residues. Germline CDR1 and CDR2: LGHDT and YNNKEL (reference sequence). The germline V and J ends were trimmed by 4 bases and 10 bases, with 20 bases remaining between them. The time point was: newly diagnosed GD, antithyroid drugs for less than 3 months. PBMC-extracted RNA yielded the TCR library. Note on this clonotype: This clone may be a read error of a much larger clone one base away.

A further study also used this sample, focusing on T cells in Graves' hyperthyroidism and ophthalmopathy. That report notes: Most thyroid clonotypes expanded above 0.001 were also detected in blood.

The receptor's source is a woman aged 30 to 39 with Graves disease. The sample in question was peripheral blood mononuclear cells (PBMCs), obtained at new diagnosis, from a patient treated with antithyroid drugs. The chain joins TRBV3-1 to TRBJ2-1; tentatively, D is TRBD2 (5 bases). DNA for the CDR3: TGTGCCAGCAGCCCAGGAGGTGGGCTAGACTACGAGCAGTTCTTC. It translates to CASSPGGGLDYEQFF.